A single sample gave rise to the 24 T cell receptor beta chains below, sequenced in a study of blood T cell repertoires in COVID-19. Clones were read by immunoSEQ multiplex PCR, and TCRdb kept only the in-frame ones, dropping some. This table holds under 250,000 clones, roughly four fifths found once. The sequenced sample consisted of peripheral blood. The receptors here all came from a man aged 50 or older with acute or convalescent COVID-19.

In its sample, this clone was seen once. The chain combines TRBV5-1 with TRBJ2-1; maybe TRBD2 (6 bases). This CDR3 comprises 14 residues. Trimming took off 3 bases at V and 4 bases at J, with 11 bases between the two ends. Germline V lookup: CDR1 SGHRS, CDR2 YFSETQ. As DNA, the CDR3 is TGCGCCAGCAGCTCCGGGGCGGGGTACAATGAGCAGTTCTTC. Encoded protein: CASSSGAGYNEQFF. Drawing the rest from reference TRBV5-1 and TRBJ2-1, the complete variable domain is KAGVTQTPRYLIKTRGQQVTLSCSPISGHRSVSWYQQTPGQGLQFLFEYFSETQRNKGNFPGRFSGRQFSNSRSEMNVSTLELGDSALYLCASSSGAGYNEQFFGPGTRLTVL.

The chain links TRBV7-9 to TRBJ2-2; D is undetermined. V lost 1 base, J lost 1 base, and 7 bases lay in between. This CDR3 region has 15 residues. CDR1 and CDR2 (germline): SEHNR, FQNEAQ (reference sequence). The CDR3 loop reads CASSLGNRNTGELFF. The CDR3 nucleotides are TGTGCCAGCAGCTTAGGCAACAGGAACACCGGGGAGCTGTTTTTT.

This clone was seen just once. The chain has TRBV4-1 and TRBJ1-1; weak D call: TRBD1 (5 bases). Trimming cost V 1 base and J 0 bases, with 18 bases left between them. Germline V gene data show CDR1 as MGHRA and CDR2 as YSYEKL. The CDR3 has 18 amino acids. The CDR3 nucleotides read TGCGCCAGCAGCCAAGCCACGGCAGGGATGGGAATGAACACTGAAGCTTTCTTT. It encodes CASSQATAGMGMNTEAFF.

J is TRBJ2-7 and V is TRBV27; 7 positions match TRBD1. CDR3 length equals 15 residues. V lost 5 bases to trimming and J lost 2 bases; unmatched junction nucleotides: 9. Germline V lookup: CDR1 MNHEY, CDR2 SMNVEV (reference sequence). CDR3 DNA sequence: TGTGCCAGCAGTCGGCGGACAGGACCTACCTACGAGCAGTACTTC. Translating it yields CASSRRTGPTYEQYF.

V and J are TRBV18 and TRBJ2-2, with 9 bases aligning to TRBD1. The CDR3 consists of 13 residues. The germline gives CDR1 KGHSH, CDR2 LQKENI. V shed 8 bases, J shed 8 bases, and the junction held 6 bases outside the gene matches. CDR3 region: CASTQGAEGELFF. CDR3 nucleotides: TGTGCCAGCACACAGGGGGCCGAAGGGGAGCTGTTTTTT. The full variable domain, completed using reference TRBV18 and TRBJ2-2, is NAGVMQNPRHLVRRRGQEARLRCSPMKGHSHVYWYRQLPEEGLKFMVYLQKENIIDESGMPKERFSAEFPKEGPSILRIQQVVRGDSAAYFCASTQGAEGELFFGEGSRLTVL.

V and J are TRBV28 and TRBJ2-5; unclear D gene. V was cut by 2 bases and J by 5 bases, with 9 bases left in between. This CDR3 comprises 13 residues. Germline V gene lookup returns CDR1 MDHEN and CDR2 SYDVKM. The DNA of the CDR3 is TGTGCCAGCAGTTTACGAGTTTTGGAGACCCAGTACTTC. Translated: CASSLRVLETQYF.

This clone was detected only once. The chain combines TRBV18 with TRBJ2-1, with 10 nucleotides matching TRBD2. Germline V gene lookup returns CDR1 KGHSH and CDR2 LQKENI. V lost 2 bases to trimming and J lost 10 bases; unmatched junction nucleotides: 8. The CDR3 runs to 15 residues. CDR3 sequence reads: CASSPGAGGPNEQFF. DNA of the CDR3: TGTGCCAGCTCACCAGGAGCGGGAGGGCCTAACGAGCAGTTCTTC.

The CDR3 DNA sequence: TGCGCCAGCAGCCAAGGAGATGGAGGGGGCGTTGGAAACACCATATATTTT. Residues: CASSQGDGGGVGNTIYF. The chain uses TRBV4-1 and TRBJ1-3, with 7 positions matching TRBD1. From germline, CDR1 is MGHRA and CDR2 YSYEKL. The junction had 9 bases not matched to a gene; V was cut back by 1 base and J by 3 bases. The CDR3 sequence is 17 residues long.

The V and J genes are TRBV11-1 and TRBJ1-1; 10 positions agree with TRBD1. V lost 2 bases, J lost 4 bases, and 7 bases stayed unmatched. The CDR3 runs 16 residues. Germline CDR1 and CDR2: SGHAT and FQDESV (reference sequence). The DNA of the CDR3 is TGTGCCAGCAGCTTAACGGGACAGGGGTCGGCCACTGAAGCTTTCTTT. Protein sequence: CASSLTGQGSATEAFF.

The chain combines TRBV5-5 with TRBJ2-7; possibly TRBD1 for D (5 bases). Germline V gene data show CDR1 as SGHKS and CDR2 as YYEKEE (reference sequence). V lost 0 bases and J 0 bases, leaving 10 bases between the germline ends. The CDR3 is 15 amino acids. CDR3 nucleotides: TGTGCCAGCAGCTTGGTAGGACACTCCTCCTACGAGCAGTACTTC. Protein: CASSLVGHSSYEQYF.

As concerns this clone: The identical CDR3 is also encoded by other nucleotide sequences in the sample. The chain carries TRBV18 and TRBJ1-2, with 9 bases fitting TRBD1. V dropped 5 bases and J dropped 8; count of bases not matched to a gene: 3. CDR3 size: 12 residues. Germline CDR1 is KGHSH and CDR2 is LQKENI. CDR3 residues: CASSTGGEGYTF. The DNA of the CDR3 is TGTGCCAGCTCAACAGGGGGCGAAGGCTACACCTTC.

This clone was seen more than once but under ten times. The CDR3 DNA is TGTGCCAGCAGCTTAGTGGGACGGGGGAGCTCCTACGAGCAGTACTTC. Encoded protein: CASSLVGRGSSYEQYF. The chain has TRBV7-8 and TRBJ2-7; possibly TRBD2 for D (6 bases). The V end was cut by 1 base, the J end by 0 bases, with 13 bases between. This CDR3 contains 16 residues. Germline values: CDR1 SGHVS, CDR2 FQNEAQ.

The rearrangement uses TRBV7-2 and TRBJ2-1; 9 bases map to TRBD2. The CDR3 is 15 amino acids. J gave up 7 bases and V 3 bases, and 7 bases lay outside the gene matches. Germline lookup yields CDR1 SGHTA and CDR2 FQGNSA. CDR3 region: CASSFRGGAGNEQFF. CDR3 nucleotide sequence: TGTGCCAGCAGCTTTCGCGGGGGGGCGGGGAATGAGCAGTTCTTC. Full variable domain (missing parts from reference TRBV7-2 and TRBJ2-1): GAGVSQSPSNKVTEKGKDVELRCDPISGHTALYWYRQSLGQGLEFLIYFQGNSAPDKSGLPSDRFSAERTGGSVSTLTIQRTQQEDSAVYLCASSFRGGAGNEQFFGPGTRLTVL.

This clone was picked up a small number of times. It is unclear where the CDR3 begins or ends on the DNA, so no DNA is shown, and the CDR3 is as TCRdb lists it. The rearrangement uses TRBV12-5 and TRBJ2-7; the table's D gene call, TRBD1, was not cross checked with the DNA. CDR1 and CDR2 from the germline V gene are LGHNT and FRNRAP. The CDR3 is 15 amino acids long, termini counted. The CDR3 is CASGLVMGQGYEQYF.

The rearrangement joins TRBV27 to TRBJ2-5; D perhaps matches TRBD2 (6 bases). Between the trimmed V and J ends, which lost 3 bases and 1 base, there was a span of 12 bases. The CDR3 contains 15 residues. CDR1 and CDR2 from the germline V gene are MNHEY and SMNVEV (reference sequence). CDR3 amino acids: CASSFGSSVQETQYF. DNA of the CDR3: TGTGCCAGCAGTTTTGGGTCTAGCGTCCAAGAGACCCAGTACTTC.

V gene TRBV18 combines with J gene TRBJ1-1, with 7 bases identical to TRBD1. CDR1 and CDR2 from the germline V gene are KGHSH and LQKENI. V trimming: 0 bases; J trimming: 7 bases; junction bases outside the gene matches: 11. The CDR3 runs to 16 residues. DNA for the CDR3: TGTGCCAGCTCACCACCAGGCCCAGGGGGAGACGGTGAAGCTTTCTTT. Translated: CASSPPGPGGDGEAFF.

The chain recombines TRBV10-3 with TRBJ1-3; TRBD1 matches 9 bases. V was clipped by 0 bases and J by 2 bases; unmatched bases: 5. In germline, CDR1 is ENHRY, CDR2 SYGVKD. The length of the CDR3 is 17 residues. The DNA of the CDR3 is TGTGCCATCAGTGAGTCGAGGGACAGGGTGGCTGGAAACACCATATATTTT. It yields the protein CAISESRDRVAGNTIYF.

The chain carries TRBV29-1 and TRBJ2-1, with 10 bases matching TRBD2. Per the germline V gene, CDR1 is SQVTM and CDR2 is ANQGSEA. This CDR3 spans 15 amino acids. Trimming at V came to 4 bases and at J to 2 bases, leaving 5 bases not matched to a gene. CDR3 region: CSVAPGLATYNEQFF. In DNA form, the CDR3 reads TGCAGCGTTGCCCCGGGACTAGCGACCTACAATGAGCAGTTCTTC.

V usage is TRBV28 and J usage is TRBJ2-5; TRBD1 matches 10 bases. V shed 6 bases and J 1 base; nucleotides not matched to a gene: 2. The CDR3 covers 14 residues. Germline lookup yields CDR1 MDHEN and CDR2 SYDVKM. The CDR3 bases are TGTGCCAGCAGGAGACAGGGGGCCCAAGAGACCCAGTACTTC. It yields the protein CASRRQGAQETQYF.

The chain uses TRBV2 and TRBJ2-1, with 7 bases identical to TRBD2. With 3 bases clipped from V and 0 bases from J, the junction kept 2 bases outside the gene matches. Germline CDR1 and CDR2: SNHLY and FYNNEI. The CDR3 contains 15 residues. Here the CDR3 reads CASSERTSSYNEQFF. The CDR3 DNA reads TGTGCCAGCAGTGAGAGGACTAGCTCCTACAATGAGCAGTTCTTC.

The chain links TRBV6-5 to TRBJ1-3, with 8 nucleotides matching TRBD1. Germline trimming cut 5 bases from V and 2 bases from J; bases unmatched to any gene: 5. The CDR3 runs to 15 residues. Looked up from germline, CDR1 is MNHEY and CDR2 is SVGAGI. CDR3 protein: CASSPQGAAGNTIYF. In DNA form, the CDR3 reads TGTGCCAGCAGTCCCCAGGGGGCAGCTGGAAACACCATATATTTT.

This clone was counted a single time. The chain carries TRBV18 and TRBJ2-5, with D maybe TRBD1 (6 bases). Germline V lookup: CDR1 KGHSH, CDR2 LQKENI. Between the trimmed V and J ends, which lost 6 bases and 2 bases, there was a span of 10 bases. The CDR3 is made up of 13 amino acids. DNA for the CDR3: TGTGCCAGCTCCGGAGACAGGCAAGAGACCCAGTACTTC. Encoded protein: CASSGDRQETQYF.

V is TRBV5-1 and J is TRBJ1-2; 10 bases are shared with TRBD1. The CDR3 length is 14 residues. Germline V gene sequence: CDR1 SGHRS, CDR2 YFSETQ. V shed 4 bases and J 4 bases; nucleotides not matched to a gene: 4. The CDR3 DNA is TGCGCCAGCAGCCAGCGACAGGGGGCCTATGGCTACACCTTC. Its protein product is CASSQRQGAYGYTF.

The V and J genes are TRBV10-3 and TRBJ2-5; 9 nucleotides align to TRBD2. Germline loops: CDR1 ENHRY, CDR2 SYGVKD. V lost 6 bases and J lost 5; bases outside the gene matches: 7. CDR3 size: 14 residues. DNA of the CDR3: TGTGCCATCAGCCCCGGGACTAGCAGCGAGACCCAGTACTTC. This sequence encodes CAISPGTSSETQYF.